These 8 T cell receptor beta chains share one sample of origin, sequenced in a study of cytomegalovirus exposure and HLA in healthy donors. The study ran its PCR with 60 Vbeta and 13 Jbeta primers. Repertoires were generated with immunoSEQ multiplex PCR, while TCRdb's copy carries only in-frame clones and drops some. The sample has fewer than 150,000 clones; over 75% are singletons. Specimen: PBMCs. The receptors were gathered from a man between 45 and 60 years old in good health and CMV-seronegative.

The chain combines TRBV5-4 with TRBJ2-3; 13 positions agree with TRBD2. CDR1 SGHNT and CDR2 YYREEE come from the germline V gene (reference sequence). The V segment lost 4 bases and the J segment 5 bases; nucleotides outside the gene matches: 7. This CDR3 region has 16 residues. This CDR3 reads CASSRGLAGVEDTQYF. The CDR3 DNA follows: TGTGCCAGCAGCAGAGGACTAGCGGGAGTCGAAGATACGCAGTATTTT.

The chain carries TRBV11-2 and TRBJ2-7; 12 nucleotides agree with TRBD1. Trimming at V came to 2 bases and at J to 6 bases, leaving 8 bases not matched to a gene. Looked up from germline, CDR1 is SGHAT and CDR2 is FQNNGV. The CDR3 sequence is 16 residues long. The CDR3 nucleotides are TGTGCCAGCAGCTTAAAGGGGACAGGGGGCATATCCGAGCAGTACTTC. This encodes CASSLKGTGGISEQYF.

The chain carries TRBV4-1 and TRBJ2-2; 7 bases line up with TRBD1. V was pared by 1 base and J by 6 bases, with 5 bases of the junction left unmatched. CDR1 is MGHRA and CDR2 is YSYEKL in the germline V gene. The CDR3 runs to 15 residues. CDR3 amino acids: CASSQGYQGAGELFF. The DNA of the CDR3 is TGCGCCAGCAGCCAAGGTTATCAGGGGGCCGGGGAGCTGTTTTTT.

V and J are TRBV27 and TRBJ2-5; the match to TRBD2 covers 7 bases. This CDR3 is 15 amino acids long. Germline V gene data show CDR1 as MNHEY and CDR2 as SMNVEV (reference sequence). Unmatched junction bases numbered 9, after V lost 3 bases and J lost 5 bases. The CDR3 DNA is TGTGCCAGCAGTTTTGGGGAGGGCCTAACGGAGACCCAGTACTTC. Protein product: CASSFGEGLTETQYF.

The chain couples TRBV19 to TRBJ2-7; 8 bases map to TRBD2. CDR3 length: 15 residues. CDR1 LNHDA and CDR2 SQIVND come from the germline V gene (reference sequence). V shed 7 bases and J 4 bases; nucleotides not matched to a gene: 12. The CDR3 DNA follows: TGTGCCAGTAACGGGCGGGAGGTTCCAACGTACGAGCAGTACTTC. This sequence encodes CASNGREVPTYEQYF.

The rearrangement uses TRBV28 and TRBJ1-5; tentatively, D is TRBD1 (6 bases). Per germline, CDR1 MDHEN and CDR2 SYDVKM. The CDR3 totals 13 residues. Trimming pared 7 bases from V and 7 bases from J, leaving 14 bases between. The CDR3 here is CASIELRGQPQHF. DNA of the CDR3: TGTGCCAGCATCGAACTCAGGGGCCAGCCCCAGCATTTT.

The chain is built from TRBV18 and TRBJ1-1; TRBD1 matches at 8 bases. V shed 2 bases and J 5 bases; nucleotides not matched to a gene: 7. The CDR3 is made up of 15 amino acids. Germline lookup yields CDR1 KGHSH and CDR2 LQKENI. CDR3 nucleotide sequence: TGTGCCAGCTCACCAAACCAGGGGGCCGTTACTGAAGCTTTCTTT. It encodes CASSPNQGAVTEAFF.

A few counts support this clone. The CDR3 nucleotides are TGCGCCAGCAGTGCGGGACTCCCGGGCGAGCAGTACTTC. Translated, it gives CASSAGLPGEQYF. V gene TRBV10-1 combines with J gene TRBJ2-7, with D possibly matching TRBD2 (6 bases). Germline lookup yields CDR1 WNHNN and CDR2 SYGVQD (reference sequence). The CDR3 loop spans 13 amino acids. The V and J ends lost 4 bases and 6 bases respectively, with 13 bases between them.